This TCR beta chain was captured by sequencing in a study of OX40 agonist ivuxolimab in advanced cancers. Study in general: The treatment was a fully human IgG2 OX40 agonist, ivuxolimab. Patients were roughly 81% male with ages about 20 to 79, mean approximately 55. Three patients responded partially, comprising one with hepatocellular carcinoma and two with cutaneous melanoma. General study findings and limits: Clonal expansion by week 6 occurred in CD4+ and CD8+ blood T cells (at 0.1 to 3.0 mg/kg).

The table came from immunoSEQ multiplex PCR; TCRdb's copy has only in-frame clones and leaves some out. The sample gives approximately 70,000 clones, roughly 84% of which show up once; approximately 7.9% is in the top ten. In the case of this clone: What it binds is unknown.

The V gene end was trimmed by 1 base and the J gene end by 0 bases; junction bases not matched to a gene: 0. CDR1 is SGHNT and CDR2 is YYREEE in the germline V gene (reference sequence). CDR3 size: 14 residues. This chain uses TRBV5-4 with TRBJ1-1, with 7 bases that match TRBD1. The clonotype was recovered from an adult with an advanced solid tumor such as melanoma, head and neck, liver or kidney cancer. The input for sequencing was CD4+ or CD8+ T cells sorted from blood, taken in a trial of the OX40 agonist ivuxolimab. The CDR3 DNA follows: TGTGCCAGCAGCTTGACAGGGGTGAACACTGAAGCTTTCTTT. This codes for CASSLTGVNTEAFF.